The sequence of this T cell receptor (beta chain) was determined in a study of radiotherapy plus CTLA-4 blockade in lung cancer. Notes on the study in general: Blood-borne expansion of tumor-derived TCR clones followed radiotherapy plus ipilimumab.

The table came from immunoSEQ multiplex PCR; TCRdb's copy has only in-frame clones and leaves some out. The data contain 12,000 or so clones, about 81% of them singletons. About this clone: Its antigen is unknown.

In chemo-refractory metastatic non-small-cell lung cancer, patients got ipilimumab CTLA-4 blockade together with focal radiation. Germline assignment: CDR1 SEHNR and CDR2 FQNEAQ (reference sequence). The CDR3 consists of 15 residues. The V gene lost 4 bases and the J gene lost 3 bases, with 13 bases spanning the gap. The material was peripheral blood, obtained from a patient treated with radiotherapy plus ipilimumab. The gene calls are TRBV7-9 and TRBJ2-1; D could derive from TRBD1 or TRBD2 (5 bases each). The TCR sequence derives from a human donor with non-small cell lung cancer that progressed on radiotherapy plus ipilimumab. The CDR3 DNA sequence: TGTGCCAGCAGCTCTGGGGGATCGGGCTACAATGAGCAGTTCTTC. This sequence encodes CASSSGGSGYNEQFF.